These 10 T cell receptor beta chains came from one sample sequenced in a study of cytomegalovirus exposure and HLA in healthy donors. PCR was performed using 60 Vbeta and 13 Jbeta primers. Some clones are missing from TCRdb's copy, which holds only in-frame ones; the method was immunoSEQ multiplex PCR. The repertoire includes 150,000 or so clones, 75% to 85% of them detected once, and 0.6% to 0.9% sits in the top ten. Input material: PBMCs. These receptors came from a female donor in good health and CMV-seronegative.

This clone was found a few times. This chain joins TRBV28 and TRBJ2-4; D remains unclear. CDR1 MDHEN and CDR2 SYDVKM come from the germline V gene. The CDR3 is 13 residues long. Trimming left V 5 bases short and J 6 bases short, with 11 bases between. The CDR3 spells CASSLSLGNIQYF. CDR3 in DNA: TGTGCCAGCAGTCTCTCCCTCGGAAACATTCAGTACTTC.

CDR3 sequence (DNA): TGTGCCAGTAGTATAGTATTCTCCGGTGGTCAGCCCCAGCATTTT. It codes for CASSIVFSGGQPQHF. This chain connects TRBV19 to TRBJ1-5; D remains unclear. The V end was cut by 1 base, the J end by 6 bases, with 13 bases between. The CDR3 spans 15 residues. Germline CDR1 and CDR2: LNHDA and SQIVND (reference sequence).

The V gene is TRBV5-1, the J gene TRBJ2-3; 8 bases line up with TRBD2. Germline V gene sequence: CDR1 SGHRS, CDR2 YFSETQ. The CDR3 extends over 14 amino acids. Trimming cost V 5 bases and J 1 base; bases outside gene matches: 3. The CDR3 nucleotides are TGCGCCAGCAGTCGGCGGGGGGGCACAGATACGCAGTATTTT. This translates into CASSRRGGTDTQYF.

The count of this clone is one. The chain links TRBV25-1 to TRBJ2-3; 7 positions agree with TRBD1. Per the germline V gene, CDR1 is MGHDK and CDR2 is SYGVNS. Trimming at V came to 6 bases and at J to 2 bases, leaving 5 bases not matched to a gene. The CDR3 runs to 14 residues. The CDR3 spells CASRRDSYTDTQYF. The CDR3 nucleotides are TGTGCCAGCAGGAGGGACAGCTACACAGATACGCAGTATTTT.

This chain uses TRBV27 with TRBJ2-4; no definite D call. Germline CDR1 reads MNHEY; CDR2 reads SMNVEV (reference sequence). Trimming took 4 bases from V and 1 from J, leaving 11 bases between them. The CDR3 sequence is 15 residues long. The CDR3 bases are TGTGCCAGCAGTTCCCCCCTTCTCGCCAAAAACATTCAGTACTTC. Translation gives CASSSPLLAKNIQYF.

This chain joins TRBV19 and TRBJ2-3, with a possible D match to TRBD2 (6 bases). The CDR3 is 14 residues long. Trimming stripped 4 bases from V and 3 bases from J, with 11 bases between. Looked up from germline, CDR1 is LNHDA and CDR2 is SQIVND (reference sequence). This CDR3 is CASSTEGNTDTQYF. The CDR3, as DNA: TGTGCCAGTAGTACGGAGGGGAATACAGATACGCAGTATTTT.

This clone was observed a handful of times. The genes are TRBV5-1 and TRBJ2-5; 9 bases align to TRBD1. CDR3 length: 16 residues. The V and J ends lost 0 bases and 5 bases, in that order; junction bases with no gene match: 8. Per the germline V gene, CDR1 is SGHRS and CDR2 is YFSETQ. DNA for the CDR3: TGCGCCAGCAGCTTGGGGTACAGGGGGCTAACGGAGACCCAGTACTTC. Its protein product is CASSLGYRGLTETQYF.

In regard to this clone: A read error may account for a junction end that differs from germline. The chain has TRBV6-6 and TRBJ2-7, with 10 bases identical to TRBD2. The germline gives CDR1 MNHNY, CDR2 SVGAGI (reference sequence). The CDR3 totals 13 residues. The CDR3: CASSSGSIHEQCF. As DNA, the CDR3 is TGTGCCAGCTCTAGCGGGAGCATCCACGAGCAGTGCTTC.

The chain recombines TRBV30 with TRBJ2-7; weak D call: TRBD2 (5 bases). The germline V gene encodes CDR1 GTSNPN and CDR2 SVGIG (reference sequence). V was cut by 5 bases and J by 0 bases, with 14 bases left in between. CDR3 length: 14 residues. CDR3 sequence (DNA): TGTGCCTGGCTGGCGGGCGATTACTCCTACGAGCAGTACTTC. Protein product: CAWLAGDYSYEQYF.

The rearrangement links TRBV27 to TRBJ2-3; the match to TRBD2 covers 10 bases. The germline V gene has CDR1 MNHEY and CDR2 SMNVEV (reference sequence). V lost 5 bases, J lost 3 bases, and 11 bases stayed unmatched. The CDR3 contains 17 residues. CDR3: CASSPRAGGPITDTQYF. The DNA for the CDR3 is TGTGCCAGCAGTCCCCGAGCGGGAGGGCCTATTACAGATACGCAGTATTTT.